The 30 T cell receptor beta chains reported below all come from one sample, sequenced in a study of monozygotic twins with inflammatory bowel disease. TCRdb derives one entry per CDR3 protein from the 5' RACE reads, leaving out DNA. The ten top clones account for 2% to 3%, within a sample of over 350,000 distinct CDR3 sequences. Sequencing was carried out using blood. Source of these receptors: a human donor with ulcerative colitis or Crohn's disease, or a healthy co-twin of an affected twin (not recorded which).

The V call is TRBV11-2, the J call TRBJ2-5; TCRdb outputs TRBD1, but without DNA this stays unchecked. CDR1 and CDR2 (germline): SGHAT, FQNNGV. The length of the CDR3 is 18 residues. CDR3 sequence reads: CASSGALFRGGAQETQYF.

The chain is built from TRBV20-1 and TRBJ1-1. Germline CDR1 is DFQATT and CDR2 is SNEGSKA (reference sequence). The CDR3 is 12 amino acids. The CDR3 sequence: CSAVSAGLEAFF.

CDR3 residues: CASSHLAGRSSYEQYF. This chain uses TRBV6-5 with TRBJ2-7; checking the TCRdb D call of TRBD1 is not possible without DNA. The CDR3 consists of 16 residues. Looked up from germline, CDR1 is MNHEY and CDR2 is SVGAGI.

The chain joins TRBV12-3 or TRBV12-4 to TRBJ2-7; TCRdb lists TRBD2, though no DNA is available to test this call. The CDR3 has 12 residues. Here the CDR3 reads CASSLNSDWLYF.

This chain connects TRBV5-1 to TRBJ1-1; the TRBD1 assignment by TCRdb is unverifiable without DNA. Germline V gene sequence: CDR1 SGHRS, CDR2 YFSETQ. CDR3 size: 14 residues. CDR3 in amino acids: CASSGGQGHTEAFF. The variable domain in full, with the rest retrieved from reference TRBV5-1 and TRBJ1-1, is KAGVTQTPRYLIKTRGQQVTLSCSPISGHRSVSWYQQTPGQGLQFLFEYFSETQRNKGNFPGRFSGRQFSNSRSEMNVSTLELGDSALYLCASSGGQGHTEAFFGQGTRLTVV.

The CDR3 sequence is CASSLAGPQEQFF. This chain links TRBV5-1 with TRBJ2-1; lacking DNA, the TRBD2 call made by TCRdb goes unchecked. The germline V gene has CDR1 SGHRS and CDR2 YFSETQ. CDR3 size: 13 residues.

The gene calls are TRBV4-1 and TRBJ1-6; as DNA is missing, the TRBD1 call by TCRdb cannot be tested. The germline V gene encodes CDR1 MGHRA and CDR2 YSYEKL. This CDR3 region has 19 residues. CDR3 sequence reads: CASSQAGQGTSSYNSPLHF.

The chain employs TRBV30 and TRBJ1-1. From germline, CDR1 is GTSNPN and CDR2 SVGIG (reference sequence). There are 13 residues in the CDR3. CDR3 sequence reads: CAWLGGVNTEAFF.

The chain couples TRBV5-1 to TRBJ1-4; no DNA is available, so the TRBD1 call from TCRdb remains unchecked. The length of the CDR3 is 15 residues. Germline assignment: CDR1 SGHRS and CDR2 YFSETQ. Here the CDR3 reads CASMLGSGPNEKLFF. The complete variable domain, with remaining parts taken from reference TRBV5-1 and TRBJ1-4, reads KAGVTQTPRYLIKTRGQQVTLSCSPISGHRSVSWYQQTPGQGLQFLFEYFSETQRNKGNFPGRFSGRQFSNSRSEMNVSTLELGDSALYLCASMLGSGPNEKLFFGSGTQLSVL.

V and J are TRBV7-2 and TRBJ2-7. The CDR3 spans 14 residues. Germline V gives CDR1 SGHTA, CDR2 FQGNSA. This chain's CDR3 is CASSSPIFVAEQYF.

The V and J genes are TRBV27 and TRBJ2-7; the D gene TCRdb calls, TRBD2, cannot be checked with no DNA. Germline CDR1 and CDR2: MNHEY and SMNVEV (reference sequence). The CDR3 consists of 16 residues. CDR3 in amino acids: CASTFGGASGVYEQYF.

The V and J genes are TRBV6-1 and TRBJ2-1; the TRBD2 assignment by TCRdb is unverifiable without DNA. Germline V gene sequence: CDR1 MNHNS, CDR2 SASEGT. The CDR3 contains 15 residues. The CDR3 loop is CASSDPGLALNEQFF.

The CDR3 loop is CASSQEAGADTQYF. The chain couples TRBV4-3 to TRBJ2-3; TCRdb designates TRBD2, a call that cannot be tested without DNA. This CDR3 spans 14 amino acids. Germline V gene sequence: CDR1 LGHNA, CDR2 YSLEER.

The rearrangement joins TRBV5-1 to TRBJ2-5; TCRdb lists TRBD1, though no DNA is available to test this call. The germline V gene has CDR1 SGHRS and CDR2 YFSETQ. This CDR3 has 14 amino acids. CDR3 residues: CASSFRSPRETQYF.

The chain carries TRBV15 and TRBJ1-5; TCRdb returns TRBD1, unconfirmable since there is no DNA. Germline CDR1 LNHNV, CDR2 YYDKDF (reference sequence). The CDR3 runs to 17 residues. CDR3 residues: CATSRDPGAPSNQPQHF. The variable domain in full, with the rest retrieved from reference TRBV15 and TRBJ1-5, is DAMVIQNPRYQVTQFGKPVTLSCSQTLNHNVMYWYQQKSSQAPKLLFHYYDKDFNNEADTPDNFQSRRPNTSFCFLDIRSPGLGDTAMYLCATSRDPGAPSNQPQHFGDGTRLSIL.

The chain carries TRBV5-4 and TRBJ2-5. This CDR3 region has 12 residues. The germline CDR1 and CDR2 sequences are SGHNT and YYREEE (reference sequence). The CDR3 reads CASNPSVGTQYF.

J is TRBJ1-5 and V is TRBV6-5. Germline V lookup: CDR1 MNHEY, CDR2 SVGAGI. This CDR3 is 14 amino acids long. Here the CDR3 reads CASSFWQGRQPQHF.

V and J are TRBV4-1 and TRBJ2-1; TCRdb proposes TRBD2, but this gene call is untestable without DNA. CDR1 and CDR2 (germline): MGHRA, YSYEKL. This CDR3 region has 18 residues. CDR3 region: CASRLRAGGPVPDNEQFF.

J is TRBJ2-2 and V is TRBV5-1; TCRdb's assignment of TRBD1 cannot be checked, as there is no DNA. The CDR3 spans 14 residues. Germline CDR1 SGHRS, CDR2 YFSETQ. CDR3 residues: CASSPGTGSGELFF.

CDR3 region: CASSQDWEQYF. The J gene is TRBJ2-7, the V gene TRBV3-1. Germline lookup yields CDR1 LGHDT and CDR2 YNNKEL (reference sequence). The CDR3 runs 11 residues.

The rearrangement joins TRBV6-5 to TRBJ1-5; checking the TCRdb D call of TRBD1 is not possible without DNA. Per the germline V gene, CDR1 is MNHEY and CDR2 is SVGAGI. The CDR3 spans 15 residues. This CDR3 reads CASSYGGQGDQPQHF.

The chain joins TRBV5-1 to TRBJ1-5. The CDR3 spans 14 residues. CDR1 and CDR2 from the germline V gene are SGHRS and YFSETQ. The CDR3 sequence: CASSLSLGNQPQHF.

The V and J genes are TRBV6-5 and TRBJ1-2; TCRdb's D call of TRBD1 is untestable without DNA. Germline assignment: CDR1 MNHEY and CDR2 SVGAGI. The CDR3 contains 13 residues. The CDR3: CASLDDRTYGYTF.

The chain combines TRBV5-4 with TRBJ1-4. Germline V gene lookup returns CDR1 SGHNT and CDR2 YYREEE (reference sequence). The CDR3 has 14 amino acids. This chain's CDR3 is CASSLGGVEEKLFF.

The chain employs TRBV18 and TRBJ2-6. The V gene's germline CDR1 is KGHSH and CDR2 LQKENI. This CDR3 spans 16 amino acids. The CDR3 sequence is CASSPWQFSGANVLTF. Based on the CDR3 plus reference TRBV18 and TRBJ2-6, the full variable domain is NAGVMQNPRHLVRRRGQEARLRCSPMKGHSHVYWYRQLPEEGLKFMVYLQKENIIDESGMPKERFSAEFPKEGPSILRIQQVVRGDSAAYFCASSPWQFSGANVLTFGAGSRLTVL.

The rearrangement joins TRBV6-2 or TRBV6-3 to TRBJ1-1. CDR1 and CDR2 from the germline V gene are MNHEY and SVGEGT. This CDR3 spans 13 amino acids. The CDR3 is CASTSGEATEAFF.

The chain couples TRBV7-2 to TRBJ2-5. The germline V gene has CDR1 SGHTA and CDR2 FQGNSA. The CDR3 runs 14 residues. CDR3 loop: CATSLAGQQETQYF.

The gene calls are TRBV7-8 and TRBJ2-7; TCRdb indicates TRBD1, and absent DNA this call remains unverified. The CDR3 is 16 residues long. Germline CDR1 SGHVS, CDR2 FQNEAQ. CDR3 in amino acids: CASSLPPTGLRDEQYF.

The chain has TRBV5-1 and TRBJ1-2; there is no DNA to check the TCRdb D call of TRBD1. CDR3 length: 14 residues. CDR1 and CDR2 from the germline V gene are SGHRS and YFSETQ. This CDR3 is CASSFLSPDRGSTF. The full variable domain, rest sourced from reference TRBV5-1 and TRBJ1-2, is KAGVTQTPRYLIKTRGQQVTLSCSPISGHRSVSWYQQTPGQGLQFLFEYFSETQRNKGNFPGRFSGRQFSNSRSEMNVSTLELGDSALYLCASSFLSPDRGSTFGSGTRLTVV.

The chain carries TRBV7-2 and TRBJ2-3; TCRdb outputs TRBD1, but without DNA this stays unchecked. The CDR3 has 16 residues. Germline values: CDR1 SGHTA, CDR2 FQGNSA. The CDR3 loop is CASSPPWGFRGDTQYF.